One and the same sample provided the 11 T cell receptor beta chains below, sequenced in a study of beta chain features in type 1 diabetes (dated by TCRdb to 2016 to 2019). Libraries were made using the immunoSEQ multiplex PCR assay. All of the isolated RNA was reverse transcribed with the High Capacity cDNA Reverse Transcription Kit, so expressed TCRB transcripts were sequenced. Here the immuneACCESS table is served through TCRdb, limited to in-frame sequences with V and J called. Missing clones are a known gap in these copies; in checked studies unresolved V genes cover under half, and the rest lacks a known reason. The sample has approximately 100,000 clones on record, 30% to 40% of them singletons. The top ten clonotypes cover over 0.05% of the sample. Sequencing was carried out using stem cell memory CD4+ T cells from blood. The sample's cell subset or site label, decoded: stem cell-like memory CD4+ T cells. These receptors were taken from a woman under 30 in good health.

DNA for the CDR3: TGCAGCGTAGGGACTAGCGGGAGTCTTTACGAGCAGTACTTC. It yields the protein CSVGTSGSLYEQYF. The chain recombines TRBV29-1 with TRBJ2-5, with TRBD2 identical over 14 bases. The better agreement between TRBJ2-7 and the DNA end casts doubt on the J call. Germline assignment: CDR1 SQVTM and CDR2 ANQGSEA. The CDR3 loop spans 14 amino acids.

The V gene is TRBV7-9, the J gene TRBJ2-5; TRBD1 matches at 8 bases. The V segment lost 5 bases and the J segment 5 bases; nucleotides outside the gene matches: 4. The CDR3 is made up of 13 amino acids. Germline V gene data show CDR1 as SEHNR and CDR2 as FQNEAQ (reference sequence). CDR3 bases: TGTGCCAGCAGCCCGGACAGGGCGGAGACCCAGTACTTC. This codes for CASSPDRAETQYF. Full variable domain (rest looked up from reference TRBV7-9 and TRBJ2-5): DTGVSQNPRHKITKRGQNVTFRCDPISEHNRLYWYRQTLGQGPEFLTYFQNEAQLEKSRLLSDRFSAERPKGSFSTLEIQRTEQGDSAMYLCASSPDRAETQYFGPGTRLLVL.

The CDR3 coding sequence is TGTGCCAGCAGCCCCATGACAGGGATAAATGAAAAACTGTTTTTT. Protein: CASSPMTGINEKLFF. V gene TRBV7-6 combines with J gene TRBJ1-4; 7 bases agree with TRBD1. Germline V CDR1 and CDR2: SGHVS, FNYEAQ. This CDR3 spans 15 amino acids. Trimming took 5 bases from V and 5 from J; bases not matched to a gene: 8.

This clone was recorded a few times. This chain links TRBV28 with TRBJ2-7, with TRBD1 identical over 7 bases. The CDR3 has 15 residues. With 2 bases clipped from V and 1 base from J, the junction kept 5 bases outside the gene matches. Germline CDR1 MDHEN, CDR2 SYDVKM. CDR3 sequence (DNA): TGTGCCAGCAGTTTAGCGGACAGGCAATCCTACGAGCAGTACTTC. Its translation is CASSLADRQSYEQYF.

The genes are TRBV27 and TRBJ1-5; possibly TRBD1 for D (5 bases). Germline V CDR1 and CDR2: MNHEY, SMNVEV (reference sequence). The CDR3 has 12 residues. Trimming shortened V by 9 bases and J by 4 bases, and 10 bases separated the two germline ends. Here the CDR3 reads CASRQTNQPQHF. CDR3 bases: TGTGCCAGTCGACAGACGAATCAGCCCCAGCATTTT.

The chain is built from TRBV2 and TRBJ2-3; a weak D match, TRBD2 (6 bases). Looked up from germline, CDR1 is SNHLY and CDR2 is FYNNEI. The V gene lost 8 bases and the J gene lost 3 bases, with 15 bases spanning the gap. This CDR3 contains 14 residues. CDR3 bases: TGTGCCAGCGGCGGGGATGTTAGGACAGATACGCAGTATTTT. It encodes CASGGDVRTDTQYF.

The V and J genes are TRBV1 and TRBJ2-5; the table names TRBD2, a call not compared with the DNA. TRBV1 is designated a pseudogene. The CDR3 runs 17 residues. CDR3 protein: CTSSKGQAGGVRETQYF. The CDR3 DNA reads TGCACCAGCAGCAAGGGGCAAGCGGGAGGGGTCCGCGAGACCCAGTACTTC.

This clone has only a few counts. The genes are TRBV28 and TRBJ1-2; D might be TRBD1 (5 bases). Germline lookup yields CDR1 MDHEN and CDR2 SYDVKM. Trimming stripped 5 bases from V and 8 bases from J, with 15 bases between. The CDR3 covers 13 residues. Here the CDR3 reads CASSNAGGGGYTF. The CDR3 nucleotides read TGTGCCAGCAGTAACGCCGGGGGAGGAGGCTACACCTTC.

This clone turned up a few times. The chain recombines TRBV7-8 with TRBJ2-5, with D perhaps matching TRBD1 (5 bases). CDR3 length: 13 amino acids. Trimming shortened V by 3 bases and J by 2 bases, and 7 bases separated the two germline ends. CDR1 is SGHVS, CDR2 FQNEAQ, per germline. CDR3 sequence reads: CASSFDRQETQYF. The CDR3, as DNA: TGTGCCAGCAGCTTTGACAGACAAGAGACCCAGTACTTC. Full variable domain (remainder filled in from reference TRBV7-8 and TRBJ2-5): GAGVSQSPRYKVAKRGQDVALRCDPISGHVSLFWYQQALGQGPEFLTYFQNEAQLDKSGLPSDRFFAERPEGSVSTLKIQRTQQEDSAVYLCASSFDRQETQYFGPGTRLLVL.

This chain links TRBV29-1 with TRBJ1-2, with D possibly TRBD1 on 6 matching bases. The CDR3 contains 14 residues. V lost 4 bases, J lost 6 bases, and 18 bases lay in between. Looked up from germline, CDR1 is SQVTM and CDR2 is ANQGSEA. CDR3 sequence (DNA): TGCAGCGTTGTGCTAGGGGGTAGATCGGATGGCTACACCTTC. Its protein is CSVVLGGRSDGYTF. The complete variable domain, with remaining parts taken from reference TRBV29-1 and TRBJ1-2, reads SAVISQKPSRDICQRGTSLTIQCQVDSQVTMMFWYRQQPGQSLTLIATANQGSEATYESGFVIDKFPISRPNLTFSTLTVSNMSPEDSSIYLCSVVLGGRSDGYTFGSGTRLTVV.

This clone was seen once. The V and J genes are TRBV5-1 and TRBJ2-1, with 9 positions matching TRBD1. Germline CDR1 is SGHRS and CDR2 is YFSETQ. Losses at the gene ends were 3 bases for V and 2 bases for J; bases not matched to a gene: 3. The CDR3 is made up of 15 amino acids. CDR3 in amino acids: CASSYDRGTYNEQFF. The CDR3 DNA follows: TGCGCCAGCAGCTATGACAGGGGGACCTACAATGAGCAGTTCTTC.